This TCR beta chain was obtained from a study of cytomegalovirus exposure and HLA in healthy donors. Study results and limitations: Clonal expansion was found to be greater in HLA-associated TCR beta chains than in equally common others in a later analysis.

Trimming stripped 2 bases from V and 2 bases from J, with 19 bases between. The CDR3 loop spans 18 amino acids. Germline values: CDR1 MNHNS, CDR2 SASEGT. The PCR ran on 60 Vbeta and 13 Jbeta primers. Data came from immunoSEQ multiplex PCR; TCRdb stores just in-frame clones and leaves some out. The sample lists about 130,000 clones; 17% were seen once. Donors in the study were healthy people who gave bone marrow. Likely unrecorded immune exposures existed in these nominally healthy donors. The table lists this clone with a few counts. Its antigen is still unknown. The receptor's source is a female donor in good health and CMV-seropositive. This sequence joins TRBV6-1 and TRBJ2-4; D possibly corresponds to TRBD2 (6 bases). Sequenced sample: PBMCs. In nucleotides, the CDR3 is TGTGCCAGCAGTGAATGGAGGGGTACAGGTATGACCAAAAACATTCAGTACTTC. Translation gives CASSEWRGTGMTKNIQYF.